These 22 T cell receptor beta chains were all obtained from the same sample, sequenced in a study of blood T cell repertoires in COVID-19. Clones were read by immunoSEQ multiplex PCR, and TCRdb kept only the in-frame ones, dropping some. The top ten hold 3.5% of the sample, which has 110,000 to 150,000 clones, about 80% seen once. Sequencing was carried out using peripheral blood. The receptors here all came from a man aged 70-80 years who had recovered from COVID-19.

This clone has only one observation. The gene calls are TRBV11-3 and TRBJ2-7, with D possibly TRBD2 on 5 matching bases. Germline CDR1 and CDR2: SGHNT and YENEEA. The CDR3 is 14 amino acids. V was trimmed by 1 base and J by 1 base, leaving 8 bases between them. For the CDR3, the DNA is TGTGCCAGCAGCTTAGGAGCGGCTTCCTACGAGCAGTACTTC. This translates into CASSLGAASYEQYF.

This chain links TRBV25-1 with TRBJ2-7; 12 bases align to TRBD1. Germline CDR1 MGHDK, CDR2 SYGVNS. The CDR3 spans 16 residues. J lost 5 bases, V lost 7 bases, and 12 bases had no gene match. CDR3 loop: CASTPLPGQGAHEQYF. CDR3 coding DNA: TGTGCCAGCACTCCACTTCCGGGACAGGGGGCACACGAGCAGTACTTC.

The chain carries TRBV6-5 and TRBJ1-4; D gene unclear. Germline V gives CDR1 MNHEY, CDR2 SVGAGI. The V end lost 6 bases, the J end lost 8 bases, and 16 bases lay between the germline ends. The CDR3 consists of 14 residues. This CDR3 is CASSALALEEKLFF. DNA for the CDR3: TGTGCCAGCAGCGCCCTCGCCTTAGAGGAAAAACTGTTTTTT.

This clone occurred once. The chain couples TRBV18 to TRBJ2-7, with D possibly being TRBD2 (6 bases). Germline V gene data show CDR1 as KGHSH and CDR2 as LQKENI. The CDR3 is made up of 14 amino acids. Trimming removed 0 bases from V and 3 bases from J, with 9 bases in between. CDR3 DNA sequence: TGTGCCAGCTCACCACCGACTAGGGGCTACGAGCAGTACTTC. Translating it yields CASSPPTRGYEQYF.

The chain is built from TRBV5-1 and TRBJ2-4; TRBD2 aligns across 8 bases. Germline V gene lookup returns CDR1 SGHRS and CDR2 YFSETQ. The junction had 3 bases not matched to a gene; V was cut back by 0 bases and J by 1 base. The CDR3 totals 16 residues. The CDR3 bases are TGCGCCAGCAGCTTGGAAGCGGGAGTTGCCAAAAACATTCAGTACTTC. Residues: CASSLEAGVAKNIQYF.

CDR3 region: CASSQEVREAYHEQFF. The CDR3 nucleotides are TGCGCCAGCAGCCAAGAGGTGCGGGAGGCATATCATGAGCAGTTCTTC. The chain has TRBV4-3 and TRBJ2-1; 8 bases agree with TRBD2. The germline V gene has CDR1 LGHNA and CDR2 YSLEER. This CDR3 is built from 16 residues. V lost 0 bases to trimming and J lost 8 bases; unmatched junction nucleotides: 9.

The chain employs TRBV4-2 and TRBJ2-5, with 7 nucleotides matching TRBD1. CDR3 length: 15 amino acids. The germline V gene encodes CDR1 LGHNA and CDR2 YNFKEQ. V gave up 2 bases and J gave up 6 bases; unmatched junction bases: 9. The CDR3 coding sequence is TGTGCCAGCAGCCAACAGACAGGGCCCCGGCAGACCCAGTACTTC. It translates to CASSQQTGPRQTQYF.

This chain uses TRBV7-8 with TRBJ1-2, with D maybe TRBD1 (6 bases). From germline, CDR1 is SGHVS and CDR2 FQNEAQ. V was trimmed by 5 bases and J by 4 bases, leaving 14 bases between them. The CDR3 is made up of 14 amino acids. As DNA, the CDR3 is TGTGCCAGCAGCCCGCGGACAGACTTCTATGGCTACACCTTC. Translated: CASSPRTDFYGYTF.

The J gene is TRBJ1-6, the V gene TRBV19; unclear D gene. The V end was cut by 5 bases, the J end by 0 bases, with 11 bases between. Germline V gene sequence: CDR1 LNHDA, CDR2 SQIVND (reference sequence). CDR3 size: 16 residues. CDR3 loop: CASSLSSRSYNSPLHF. CDR3 in DNA: TGTGCCAGTAGTCTCAGTAGCCGCTCCTATAATTCACCCCTCCACTTT.

The V gene is TRBV4-1, the J gene TRBJ1-2; TRBD1 agrees at 10 bases. V lost 4 bases to trimming and J lost 2 bases; unmatched junction nucleotides: 10. The length of the CDR3 is 17 residues. Germline assignment: CDR1 MGHRA and CDR2 YSYEKL. The chain's CDR3 is CASSPGTGARGNYGYTF. The CDR3 DNA sequence: TGCGCCAGCAGCCCCGGGACAGGGGCAAGGGGAAACTATGGCTACACCTTC.

This chain uses TRBV4-1 with TRBJ2-7; TRBD1 matches at 8 bases. Germline assignment: CDR1 MGHRA and CDR2 YSYEKL. The CDR3 extends over 15 amino acids. V lost 0 bases and J lost 7; bases outside the gene matches: 8. The CDR3 sequence is CASSQDGGQGSEQYF. CDR3 DNA: TGCGCCAGCAGCCAAGATGGCGGACAGGGCTCTGAGCAGTACTTC.

The chain recombines TRBV18 with TRBJ2-5; TRBD2 aligns across 8 bases. Losses at the gene ends were 5 bases for V and 1 base for J; bases not matched to a gene: 9. The CDR3 has 16 amino acids. Germline CDR1 is KGHSH and CDR2 is LQKENI. CDR3 DNA: TGTGCCAGCTCATCTTATTTAGCGGGAATCCAAGAGACCCAGTACTTC. Its protein is CASSSYLAGIQETQYF. The full variable domain, rest sourced from reference TRBV18 and TRBJ2-5, is NAGVMQNPRHLVRRRGQEARLRCSPMKGHSHVYWYRQLPEEGLKFMVYLQKENIIDESGMPKERFSAEFPKEGPSILRIQQVVRGDSAAYFCASSSYLAGIQETQYFGPGTRLLVL.

The chain uses TRBV2 and TRBJ1-6, with 7 bases matching TRBD1. Germline trimming cut 8 bases from V and 10 bases from J; bases unmatched to any gene: 8. Germline CDR1 is SNHLY and CDR2 is FYNNEI. The CDR3 covers 13 residues. The CDR3 spells CASFRQGNSPLHF. CDR3 nucleotides: TGTGCCAGCTTCCGACAGGGAAACTCACCCCTCCACTTT.

The rearrangement joins TRBV11-2 to TRBJ2-1; D is possibly TRBD2 (5 bases). The CDR3 covers 13 residues. V lost 3 bases to trimming and J lost 8 bases, with 11 bases between them. From germline, CDR1 is SGHAT and CDR2 FQNNGV. Here the CDR3 reads CASSFERADEQFF. The DNA for the CDR3 is TGTGCCAGCAGCTTTGAGAGGGCCGATGAGCAGTTCTTC.

The chain combines TRBV2 with TRBJ2-7; 14 bases are a match to TRBD2. The ends lost 5 bases at V and 7 bases at J; junction bases unmatched: 7. The CDR3 sequence is 15 residues long. Germline CDR1 reads SNHLY; CDR2 reads FYNNEI. Here the CDR3 DNA reads TGTGCCAGCAGTATTCCGGGACTAGCGGGAGATGAGCAGTACTTC. Encoded protein: CASSIPGLAGDEQYF.

The chain carries TRBV3-1 (or the pseudogene TRBV3-2) and TRBJ2-1, with 9 bases that match TRBD2. V was clipped by 7 bases and J by 9 bases; unmatched bases: 13. Germline V gene sequence: CDR1 LGHDT, CDR2 YNNKEL (reference sequence). The CDR3 runs to 15 residues. CDR3 amino acids: CASKRAASGNGEQFF. The DNA of the CDR3 is TGTGCCAGCAAACGTGCGGCTAGCGGGAACGGTGAGCAGTTCTTC.

In its sample, this clone was seen once. The chain carries TRBV2 and TRBJ2-6; D unresolved. Germline V CDR1 and CDR2: SNHLY, FYNNEI. The CDR3 is made up of 14 amino acids. V was pared by 5 bases and J by 4 bases, with 9 bases between. CDR3 nucleotides: TGTGCCAGCAGTTACAGCTCCGGGGCCAACGTCCTGACTTTC. Translated, it gives CASSYSSGANVLTF.

This chain connects TRBV5-6 to TRBJ1-4, with D possibly matching TRBD1 (5 bases). The CDR3 totals 14 residues. Germline values: CDR1 SGHDT, CDR2 YYEEEE. Trimming stripped 4 bases from V and 7 bases from J, with 14 bases between. CDR3 sequence: CASSKGLPGEKLFF. As DNA, the CDR3 is TGTGCCAGCAGCAAGGGGTTACCCGGTGAAAAACTGTTTTTT.

The V call is TRBV6-1, the J call TRBJ2-2; D is perhaps TRBD2 (6 bases). Per germline, CDR1 MNHNS and CDR2 SASEGT. The CDR3 has 16 residues. V lost 1 base, J lost 3 bases, and 12 bases lay in between. For the CDR3, the DNA is TGTGCCAGCAGTGAAGTGGCGGGAATCTACACCGGGGAGCTGTTTTTT. This encodes CASSEVAGIYTGELFF.

CDR3 nucleotide sequence: TGCGCCAGTAGGGAGTCTGGGGCCAACGTCCTGACTTTC. Protein: CASRESGANVLTF. The V and J genes are TRBV5-1 and TRBJ2-6, with TRBD2 as a possible D gene (5 bases). V was shortened by 8 bases and J by 1 base, with 7 bases between the two germline ends. The V gene's germline CDR1 is SGHRS and CDR2 YFSETQ. This CDR3 comprises 13 residues. The whole variable domain, filled in from reference TRBV5-1 and TRBJ2-6, reads KAGVTQTPRYLIKTRGQQVTLSCSPISGHRSVSWYQQTPGQGLQFLFEYFSETQRNKGNFPGRFSGRQFSNSRSEMNVSTLELGDSALYLCASRESGANVLTFGAGSRLTVL.

V and J are TRBV2 and TRBJ2-5; weak D call: TRBD1 (6 bases). Trimming took off 7 bases at V and 4 bases at J, with 10 bases between the two ends. The CDR3 covers 12 residues. The V gene's germline CDR1 is SNHLY and CDR2 FYNNEI. The CDR3: CASKGGGETQYF. The DNA of the CDR3 is TGTGCCAGCAAAGGGGGTGGAGAGACCCAGTACTTC.

The J gene is TRBJ1-2, the V gene TRBV6-2 or TRBV6-3, with unresolved D. CDR3 length: 12 residues. Germline V gene sequence: CDR1 MNHEY, CDR2 SVGEGT. Trimming took 5 bases from V and 3 from J, leaving 7 bases between them. The CDR3 here is CASSPNYYGYTF. In DNA, the CDR3 is TGTGCCAGCAGTCCCAACTACTATGGCTACACCTTC.